This T cell receptor beta chain was identified in a study of T-cell memory formation after mild COVID-19. Study background: Clusters were largely donor specific.

This clonotype has only a few counts. In germline, CDR1 is MNHEY, CDR2 SVGAGI. Deletions cut 3 bases from V and 2 bases from J, with 11 bases between. The CDR3 runs to 16 residues. MiXCR, applied by TCRdb to the 5' RACE reads, yields one record per CDR3 protein. The data show approximately 200,000 distinct CDR3 sequences, with around 16% seen just once and about 2.1% held by the top ten. Sample: PBMCs or a T cell subset sorted from them (not recorded which). This chain connects TRBV6-5 to TRBJ2-6; no clear D. The sequence was obtained from an adult woman who had mild COVID-19 (a few samples of this study predate the infection). Cell type and time point are not known. The CDR3 spells CASSYSTLAGANVLTF. CDR3 bases: TGTGCCAGCAGTTATTCAACTTTGGCTGGGGCCAACGTCCTGACTTTC.